These T cell receptor beta chains were read from a single sample in a study of long-term antiretroviral therapy in people with HIV. Sequencing used immunoSEQ multiplex PCR; TCRdb keeps in-frame clones, though not all of them. The sample has more than 15,000 clones; roughly nine tenths are singletons. This material consisted of unsorted PBMCs, taken 0.3 years after starting antiretroviral therapy. The receptors were sampled from a man aged 60 to 69 with HIV. The conserved cysteine and the conserved F or W are not part of the CDR3 here. A D gene is named only where the DNA matches it firmly.

V	D	J	CDR3
TRBV29-1	-	TRBJ2-1	SVETGYNEQF
TRBV10-1	TRBD2	TRBJ2-5	ASSAGGGGETQY
TRBV6-6	TRBD1	TRBJ1-1	ASRHFRTGYITEAF
TRBV21-1	-	TRBJ2-4	ASSKASSPDMIGGKNIQY
TRBV28	TRBD2	TRBJ2-2	ASSLRRGANTGELF
TRBV5-1	TRBD2	TRBJ2-2	ASSLRVAGNTGELF
TRBV29-1	-	TRBJ2-5	SVATGQETQY
TRBV4-3	-	TRBJ1-6	ASSQESSYNSPLH
TRBV9	-	TRBJ1-6	ASSVDRGMGSPLH
TRBV5-1	-	TRBJ2-5	ASRLQGSQETQY